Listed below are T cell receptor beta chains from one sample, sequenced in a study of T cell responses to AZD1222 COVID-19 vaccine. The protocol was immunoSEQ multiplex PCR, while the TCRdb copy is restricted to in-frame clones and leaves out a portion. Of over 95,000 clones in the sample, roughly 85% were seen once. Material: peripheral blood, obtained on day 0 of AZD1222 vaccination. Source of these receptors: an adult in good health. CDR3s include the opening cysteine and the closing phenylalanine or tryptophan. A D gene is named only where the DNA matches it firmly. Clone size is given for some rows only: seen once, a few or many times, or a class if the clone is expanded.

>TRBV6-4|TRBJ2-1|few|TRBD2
TGTGCCAGCAGTGACTCGGGGGGGTCCTTCGGAGAGCAGTTCTTC
CASSDSGGSFGEQFF
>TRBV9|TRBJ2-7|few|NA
TGTGCCAGCAGCCCTGACGGAATCTACGAGCAGTACTTC
CASSPDGIYEQYF
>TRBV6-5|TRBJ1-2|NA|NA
TGTGCCAGCAGTTACGGTACTGGCGTCTCCACCTTC
CASSYGTGVSTF
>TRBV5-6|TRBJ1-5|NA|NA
TGTGCCAGCAGCTTGGGGGGTGGGCAGCCCCAGCATTTT
CASSLGGGQPQHF
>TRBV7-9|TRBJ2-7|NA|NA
TGTGCCAGCAGCGCGATCTTTTCCTACGAGCAGTACTTC
CASSAIFSYEQYF
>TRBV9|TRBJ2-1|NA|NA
TGTGCCAGCAGCGTAGCTCTCGATGGGTCCTACAATGAGCAGTTCTTC
CASSVALDGSYNEQFF
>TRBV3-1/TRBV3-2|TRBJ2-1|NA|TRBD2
TGTGCCAGCAGCCAAGATGTGGACATGGCGGGGGGTGAGCAGTTCTTC
CASSQDVDMAGGEQFF
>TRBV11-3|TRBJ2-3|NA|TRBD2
TGTGCCAGCAGCCCCATACTAGCGGACCCGAGGGGAGATACGCAGTATTTT
CASSPILADPRGDTQYF
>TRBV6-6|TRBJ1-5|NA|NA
TGTGCCAGCAGTTACGGAGGGGCCGAAGGGCAGCCCCAGCATTTT
CASSYGGAEGQPQHF
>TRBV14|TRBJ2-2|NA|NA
TGTGCCAGCAGTCCAACAGGAGGGGTACTCGGGGAGCTGTTTTTT
CASSPTGGVLGELFF
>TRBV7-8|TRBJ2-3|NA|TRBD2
TGTGCCAGCAGCTTGGCTAGCGGGGCGATCGGAGATACGCAGTATTTT
CASSLASGAIGDTQYF
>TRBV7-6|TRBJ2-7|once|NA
TGTGCCAGCAGCTCTCCTGGGGGCCTTTGGGGAAGCTCCTACGAGCAGTACTTC
CASSSPGGLWGSSYEQYF
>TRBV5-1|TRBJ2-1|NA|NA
TGCGCCAGCAGCTTGGTGCTAGCAGAGCAGTTCTTC
CASSLVLAEQFF
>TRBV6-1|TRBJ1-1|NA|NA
TGTGCCAGCAGTGAAAACGAAAGTTTAGGTGAAGCTTTCTTT
CASSENESLGEAFF
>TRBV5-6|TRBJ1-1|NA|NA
TGTGCCAGCAGCTACGGACAGACAGCTTTCTTT
CASSYGQTAFF
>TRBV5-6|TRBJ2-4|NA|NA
TGTGCCAGCAGCTTGGGGGGAACTACTCAGTACTTC
CASSLGGTTQYF
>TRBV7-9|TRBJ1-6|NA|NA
TGTGCCAGCAGTGATTTCGGGGTTGAATCACCCCTCCACTTT
CASSDFGVESPLHF
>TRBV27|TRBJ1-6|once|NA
TGTGCCAGCAACTTTAGGGGACCTTCACCCCTCCACTTT
CASNFRGPSPLHF
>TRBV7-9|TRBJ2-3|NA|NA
TGTGCCAGCAGCTTAGTTGACGGGACAGATACGCAGTATTTT
CASSLVDGTDTQYF
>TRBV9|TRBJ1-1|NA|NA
TGTGCCAGCAGCGGACCAACCGGGACGACGAACACTGAAGCTTTCTTT
CASSGPTGTTNTEAFF
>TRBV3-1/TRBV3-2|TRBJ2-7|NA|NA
TGTGCCAGCAGCGCACAGGGTTACGAGCAGTACTTC
CASSAQGYEQYF
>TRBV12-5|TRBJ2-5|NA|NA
TGTGCTAGTGGTCCCAAAGAGACCCAGTACTTC
CASGPKETQYF